Reported below is one T cell receptor beta chain. Its binding antigen is unknown. One base away there is no much larger clone; base qualities are not given. The method was the immunoSEQ multiplex PCR assay. The multiplex PCR relied on a mix of 60 forward primers for TCR Vbeta segments and 13 reverse primers for TCR Jbeta segments. A multiplex PCR assay on genomic DNA amplified the CDR3 region of rearranged TCR beta genes. The Illumina HiSeq System was used to sequence the amplified TCR beta libraries as 87-base-pair reads. Processing in the source paper ran as follows. In a later analysis, tens of millions of unique TCR beta chains were counted across the approximately 640 repertoires, and approximately 11 million of these chains were shared by at least two donors. A nearest-neighbor algorithm error-corrected the raw reads and collapsed the reads into unique sequences, merging closely related sequences to remove PCR and sequencing errors. V, D and J gene segments were assigned by aligning CDR3 sequences to IMGT reference sequences. For a sequence to be retained, a match of at least six nucleotides was required to both a V gene segment and a J gene segment. A rearrangement counted as productive if the CDR3 had no stop codons and remained in frame with V and J, and every other rearrangement counted as non-productive. Following IMGT convention, CDR3 was defined as the stretch from the second conserved V-encoded cysteine up to the conserved J-encoded phenylalanine. The earlier analysis of about 590 of the donors excluded sequences that lacked an unambiguous match to a single V gene segment. In an earlier analysis of 587 of the donors, V segments were called functional above 56.7% productive rearrangements and were called segregating when the between-donor standard deviation exceeded 5%. A statistical classification framework was developed to diagnose cytomegalovirus status using the catalog of TCR beta chain sequences. V and J gene assignment, in a later analysis, came from comparing TCR nucleotide sequences with IMGT/GENE-DB human TR gene sequences. Using the TCRdist pipeline, a later analysis assigned CDR3 sequences along with most-parsimonious VDJ recombination scenarios. In a later analysis, each TCR beta chain was defined by its CDR3 amino acid sequence together with its V-gene family, and reads without a unique V-gene family were excluded. To address suspected cross-contamination and a sequencing artifact, a later analysis removed approximately 600 highly shared, low-generation-probability nucleotide sequences. In a later analysis, a clonal expansion index for each public chain was calculated from normalized within-repertoire ranks of inferred template counts. A later analysis computed generation probabilities with a VDJ recombination model fitted to out-of-frame rearrangements, and checked the results against IGoR. A later analysis scored TCR-TCR, TCR-HLA and TCR-CMV co-occurrence with hypergeometric tests, applying a repertoire-size bias correction to TCR pairs. False discovery rates were estimated in a later analysis by permuting HLA or CMV assignments 20 times. In a later analysis, co-occurring TCRs were grouped with DBSCAN, and TCRdist sequence similarity was added when clustering was performed within HLA-allele-positive subsets. Repertoires with fewer than 30,000 or more than 120,000 public chains were left out of co-occurrence clustering, as were about 5 repertoires with anomalous nucleotide sharing. This is the immuneACCESS table as TCRdb keeps it, with only in-frame sequences that have V and J called. A part of the clones is gone; compared with another copy, unresolved V genes explain less than half, and the rest is unexplained. The V and J calls and clone size were taken over from that table, and D and trimming were inferred from the DNA. The sample records nearly 110,000 clones, roughly 87% of which are singletons. Roughly 2.5% of the sample lies in the top ten.

These data originate in a study of cytomegalovirus exposure and HLA in healthy donors (dated by TCRdb to about 2017). Notes on the research overall: In an earlier analysis of some 550 of the donors, 276 Gb of sequence data and 90 million to 120 million unique TCR beta sequences from about 179 million T cells were reported. An early release covering roughly 600 HLA-typed donors comprised roughly 300 gigabases of sequencing data and tens of millions of unique TCR sequences. The genetic ancestry cluster associated with self-reported Caucasian donors included 81% of the roughly 390 genotyped donors. The study aimed to test whether cataloging public T cell receptors could reveal signatures of past pathogen exposure. Using immunosequencing, the study profiled T cell repertoires from some 670 subjects and related those repertoires to cytomegalovirus serostatus. Besides the first cohort of some 670 subjects, a separate validation cohort made up of roughly 130 different subjects was used. The study combined high-throughput TCR immunosequencing, statistical association of individual TCRs with disease status, and machine learning to predict cytomegalovirus infection status. A later analysis re-analyzed previously published TCR beta repertoires from roughly 630 donors and added high-resolution HLA genotyping to study TCR occurrence patterns. Rather than using new phenotypic data, the later analysis identified candidate immune exposures from TCR beta sequences and from how often those sequences occurred across donors. An earlier analysis of several hundred of the donors applied high-throughput TCR beta sequencing to assess whether each TCR beta V gene segment acted as functional or pseudogenic. Donor age, sex, ethnicity and CMV serostatus were compiled together with the repertoire data. In a later genetic analysis, genome-wide SNP genotypes for 398 of the 666 donors were used, and that subset was treated as a discovery cohort. All discovery cohort repertoires had been generated using a single sequencing platform. Both class I and class II loci were covered by HLA typing, at four-digit resolution. Typing coverage varied by locus: about 629-630 donors for A, B, C, DRB1 and DQB1; roughly 500 for DQA1; around 610 for DPA1; more than 450 for DPB1. A handful of DR-DQ haplotypes were handled as single units for association and clustering because linkage in the cohort was strong. Among 398 genotyped donors of the cohort, an average of roughly 230,000 unique TCR beta nucleotide sequences was sequenced per donor, of which about 18% were non-productive.

The cohort was made up of around 720 healthy bone marrow donors. Cohort members were all nominally healthy when sampled, although unrecorded immune exposures were likely present. The donor was CMV seropositive and belonged to the group of 250 to 300 seropositive cohort members. A peripheral blood sample was provided by each donor, and peripheral blood mononuclear cells were used for TCR beta sequencing. Genomic DNA was extracted from the blood cell samples with the Qiagen DNeasy Blood Extraction Kit. Results and caveats for the whole study, not just this receptor: In this cohort, only TCR beta chains were sequenced, and detectable features were limited by the absence of alpha or paired-chain data. Compared with equally common non-associated chains, HLA-associated TCR beta chains in a later analysis were more clonally expanded and had lower generation probabilities. A later analysis associated some 17,000 TCR beta sequences with specific HLA alleles at a false discovery rate of 0.05. According to a later analysis, TCR association rates differed among HLA loci, with DRB1 alleles showing the most associated TCRs and HLA-C alleles showing the fewest. The study gave a list of roughly 150 TCR beta chains associated with cytomegalovirus. When HLA alleles, especially DR and DQ, strongly co-occurred, TCR associations were difficult to assign to individual alleles. The authors suggested that the approach could potentially be extended to other disease states and immunological phenotypes. A later genetic analysis associated a missense DCLRE1C variant with V-gene and J-gene trimming of TCR beta chains, and an independent cohort replicated the association. The earlier analysis of some 560 of the donors excluded over 15 rarely observed V segments, including chromosome 9 orphons, because counts were too low. The presence/absence analyses assumed that sequencing depth was roughly uniform across donors, and that assumption may not be true. A later analysis reported that several top co-occurrence clusters appeared linked to parvovirus B19, influenza, CMV and Epstein-Barr virus. In vitro tests confirmed that a few of the cytomegalovirus-associated TCR beta chains recognize cytomegalovirus antigens. Across donors, most TCR sequences were observed very rarely, whereas some public TCRs were present in many individuals. Linkage disequilibrium might explain the correlated functional status among segregating V segments, but an unknown experimental factor could not be ruled out. In an earlier analysis of over 550 of the donors, most TCR beta V segments were observed in productive rearrangements about 90% or about 30% of the time, broadly matching IMGT annotations. The sequencing pipeline was judged likely to have produced a cluster of highly shared sequence variants as a technical artifact. Compared with the roughly 670-donor mean, donors in an Asian-associated ancestry cluster had fewer N-insertions in productive TCRs, according to a later genetic analysis. A further reported finding was that TCR beta sequences accurately predicted the HLA-A and HLA-B alleles for most subjects in the first cohort. Most CMV-associated TCR beta chains appeared to be HLA-restricted in a later analysis, and the HLA associations seemed to be driven largely by CMV exposure. Because HLA typing was unavailable for some donors at each locus, only the typed subset was used in association tests. In both the original and validation cohorts, the classifier was reported to diagnose cytomegalovirus status with high specificity and sensitivity. CMV serostatus was the only immune exposure information available for the cohort. The 87-base-pair reads could not distinguish some IMGT-functional V segments, including TRBV6-2 and TRBV6-3, so those segments were excluded.

Here V drops 0 bases and J drops 6 bases, and the junction holds 5 bases not matched to any gene. The CDR3 runs 15 residues from the cysteine to the phenylalanine. The entry retains the CDR3 DNA only, 45 bases that are in frame from base 1. The germline V gene sets CDR1 to SGHRS and CDR2 to YFSETQ. The clonotype comes from a man aged 25-45 years in good health and CMV-seropositive. The sequencing sample was made of PBMCs. The chain is assembled from TRBV5-1 and TRBJ1-5; 8 middle bases align to TRBD1. The CDR3: CASSLEAGGRQPQHF. In nucleotide form, the sequence is TGCGCCAGCAGCTTGGAGGCAGGGGGCCGTCAGCCCCAGCATTTT.